This T cell receptor (beta chain) appears in the sequencing data of a study of tumor-infiltrating lymphocytes in oesophageal squamous cell carcinoma. Of note for this clonotype: A much larger clone lies a single base off, so this may be a read error.

CDR1 and CDR2 (germline): LNHDA, SQIVND (reference sequence). The CDR3 spans 15 residues. TCRdb independently ran MiXCR on the PCR reads; one entry per CDR3 protein. The sample records about 15,000 distinct CDR3 sequences, about 53% being singletons. The clonotype comes from a male donor with esophageal squamous cell carcinoma. The sequenced sample was esophageal tumor tissue. The V gene is TRBV19, the J gene TRBJ1-1; D is possibly TRBD1 (6 bases). CDR3 nucleotide sequence: TGTGCCAGTAGTATAAGGGAGGGGGGCACCGGGGAGCTGTATTTT. It yields the protein CASSIREGGTGELYF.